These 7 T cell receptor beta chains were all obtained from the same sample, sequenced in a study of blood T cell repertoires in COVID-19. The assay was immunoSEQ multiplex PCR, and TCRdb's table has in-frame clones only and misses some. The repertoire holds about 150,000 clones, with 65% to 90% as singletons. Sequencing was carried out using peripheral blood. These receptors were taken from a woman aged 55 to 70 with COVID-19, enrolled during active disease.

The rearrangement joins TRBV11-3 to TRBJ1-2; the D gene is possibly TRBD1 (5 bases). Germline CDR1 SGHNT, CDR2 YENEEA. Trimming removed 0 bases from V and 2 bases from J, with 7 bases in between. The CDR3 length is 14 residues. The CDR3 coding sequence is TGTGCCAGCAGCTTAGAGCCAGGGAACTATGGCTACACCTTC. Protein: CASSLEPGNYGYTF.

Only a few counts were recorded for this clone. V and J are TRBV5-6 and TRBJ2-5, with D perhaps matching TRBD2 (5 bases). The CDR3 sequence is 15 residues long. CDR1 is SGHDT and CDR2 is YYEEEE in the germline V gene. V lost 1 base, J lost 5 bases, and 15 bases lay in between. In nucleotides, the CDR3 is TGTGCCAGCAGCTTGCTAGGAACAGAGGGTGAGACCCAGTACTTC. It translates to CASSLLGTEGETQYF.

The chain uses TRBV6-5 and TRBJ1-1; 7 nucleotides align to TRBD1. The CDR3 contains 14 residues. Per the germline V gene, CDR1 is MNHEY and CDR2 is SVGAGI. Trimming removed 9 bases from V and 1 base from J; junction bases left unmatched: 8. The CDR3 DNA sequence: TGTGCCAGTCCCAAGGGGGCCCCGAACACTGAAGCTTTCTTT. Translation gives CASPKGAPNTEAFF.

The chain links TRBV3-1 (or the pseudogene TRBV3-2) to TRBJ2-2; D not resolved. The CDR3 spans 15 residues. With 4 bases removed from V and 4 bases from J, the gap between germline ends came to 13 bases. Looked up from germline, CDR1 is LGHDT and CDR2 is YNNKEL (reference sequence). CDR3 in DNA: TGTGCCAGCAGCCTGAGGCTGAGCTTCACCGGGGAGCTGTTTTTT. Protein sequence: CASSLRLSFTGELFF.

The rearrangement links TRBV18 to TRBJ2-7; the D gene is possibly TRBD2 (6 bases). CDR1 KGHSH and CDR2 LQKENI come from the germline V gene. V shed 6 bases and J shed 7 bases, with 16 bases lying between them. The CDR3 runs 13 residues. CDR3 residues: CASSTMRDGEQYF. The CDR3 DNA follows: TGTGCCAGCTCGACCATGCGGGATGGGGAGCAGTACTTC.

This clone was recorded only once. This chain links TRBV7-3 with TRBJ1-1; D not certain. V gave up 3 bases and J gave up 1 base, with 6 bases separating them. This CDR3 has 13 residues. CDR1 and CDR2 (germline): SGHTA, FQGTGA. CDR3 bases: TGTGCCAGCAGCTTTACACAGAACACTGAAGCTTTCTTT. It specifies CASSFTQNTEAFF.

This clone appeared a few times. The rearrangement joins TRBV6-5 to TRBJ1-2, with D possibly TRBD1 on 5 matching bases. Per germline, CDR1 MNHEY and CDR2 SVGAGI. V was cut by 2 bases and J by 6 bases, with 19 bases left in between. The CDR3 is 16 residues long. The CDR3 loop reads CASSYGIALSRDGYTF. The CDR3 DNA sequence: TGTGCCAGCAGTTACGGTATAGCCCTATCCAGGGATGGCTACACCTTC.